Reported below is one T cell receptor (beta chain). CDR3 length equals 14 residues. The germline V gene encodes CDR1 PRHDT and CDR2 FYEKMQ (reference sequence). V shed 3 bases and J shed 0 bases, with 6 bases lying between them. This specimen belongs to a study of T cell changes during pregnancy in multiple sclerosis. Clones were sequenced by immunoSEQ multiplex PCR, and TCRdb holds only the in-frame ones, with some missing. The profile shows 65,000 to 90,000 clones, 91% of them singletons. Sequencing was performed on PBMCs, taken in the first trimester of pregnancy. The rearrangement links TRBV13 to TRBJ1-5; tentatively, D is TRBD1 (5 bases). The sequence was obtained from a female donor in good health, serving as a control in a pregnancy study. Some clones in this sample may be carry-over from other donors' samples. CDR3 loop: CASSFQGSNQPQHF. The CDR3 DNA sequence: TGTGCCAGCAGCTTCCAGGGTAGCAATCAGCCCCAGCATTTT.